A selection of T cell receptor beta chains follows, all from one sample in a study of shared clonotypes between healthy human individuals. Libraries were prepared by immunoSEQ multiplex PCR; TCRdb keeps only in-frame clonotypes and omits some of them. The sample lists roughly 770,000 clones, 90% to 98% occurring once. Sequenced input: naive CD8+ T cells sorted from blood. The receptors come from a man younger than 45 in good health. Each CDR3 is given with its conserved first and last residue. A D gene is named only where the DNA matches it firmly. Not all rows give a size; the values are once, few, many and, for expanded clones, a class.

clone size,D gene,CDR3 length,J gene,V gene,CDR3 protein,CDR3 DNA
-,-,11,TRBJ2-7,TRBV18,CASSPTREQYF,TGTGCCAGCTCACCAACTCGCGAGCAGTACTTC
-,TRBD2,15,TRBJ2-7,TRBV18,CASSPLAGGPNEQYF,TGTGCCAGCTCACCGCTAGCGGGAGGGCCCAACGAGCAGTACTTC
-,-,14,TRBJ1-1,TRBV4-1,CASSQTRARTEAFF,TGCGCCAGCAGCCAAACACGGGCGCGAACTGAAGCTTTCTTT
once,-,15,TRBJ2-3,TRBV28,CASSFLLAGTDTQYF,TGTGCCAGCAGTTTTCTCCTAGCTGGGACAGATACGCAGTATTTT
once,TRBD1,13,TRBJ2-7,TRBV6-1,CASAGTGDYEQYF,TGTGCCAGCGCCGGGACAGGCGACTACGAGCAGTACTTC
-,-,16,TRBJ2-5,TRBV28,CASSLTPLNNQETQYF,TGTGCCAGCAGTTTAACACCGTTAAACAACCAAGAGACCCAGTACTTC
-,-,17,TRBJ2-1,TRBV9,CASSVGGDYWANNEQFF,TGTGCCAGCAGCGTAGGAGGGGATTACTGGGCGAACAATGAGCAGTTCTTC
-,TRBD1,12,TRBJ2-5,TRBV2,CARQGAGETQYF,TGTGCCAGACAGGGGGCCGGGGAGACCCAGTACTTC
-,TRBD1,16,TRBJ2-7,TRBV7-8,CASSLPLDRAKGEQYF,TGTGCCAGCAGCTTACCTCTCGACAGGGCTAAGGGCGAGCAGTACTTC
-,-,11,TRBJ2-5,TRBV5-5,CASSLRETQYF,TGTGCCAGCAGCTTACGAGAGACCCAGTACTTC
-,-,15,TRBJ1-1,TRBV23-1,CASSRRTPQNTEAFF,TGCGCCAGCAGTCGTAGGACACCTCAGAACACTGAAGCTTTCTTT
-,TRBD2,15,TRBJ2-5,TRBV5-1,CASSSTSGRGETQYF,TGCGCCAGCAGCTCGACTAGCGGGAGAGGGGAGACCCAGTACTTC
-,-,13,TRBJ2-1,TRBV9,CASSVGMGNEQFF,TGTGCCAGCAGCGTAGGTATGGGCAATGAGCAGTTCTTC
-,-,17,TRBJ1-2,TRBV7-9,CASSLAQGVGSHYGYTF,TGTGCCAGCAGCTTAGCGCAGGGAGTCGGGAGTCACTATGGCTACACCTTC
-,-,12,TRBJ2-7,TRBV5-8,CASSSSSYEQYF,TGTGCCAGCAGCTCCAGCTCCTACGAGCAGTACTTC
-,-,15,TRBJ2-2,TRBV6-5,CASSLADSNTGELFF,TGTGCCAGCAGCTTAGCGGATTCGAACACCGGGGAGCTGTTTTTT
-,-,17,TRBJ2-3,TRBV21-1,CASSKRGRSGNTDTQYF,TGTGCCAGCAGCAAAAGAGGAAGGAGCGGGAACACAGATACGCAGTATTTT
-,-,14,TRBJ2-2,TRBV27,CASSFQGGTGELFF,TGTGCCAGCAGTTTTCAGGGGGGCACCGGGGAGCTGTTTTTT
-,-,14,TRBJ2-7,TRBV7-9,CASSLDPSSYEQYF,TGTGCCAGCAGCTTAGACCCCTCTAGCTACGAGCAGTACTTC
-,-,13,TRBJ2-7,TRBV9,CASSVGASYEQYF,TGTGCCAGCAGCGTAGGGGCGTCCTACGAGCAGTACTTC
-,-,14,TRBJ2-1,TRBV2,CASSGVSVYNEQFF,TGTGCCAGCAGTGGGGTGTCCGTTTACAATGAGCAGTTCTTC
once,TRBD2,15,TRBJ2-7,TRBV6-5,CASSYSASGAYEQYF,TGTGCCAGCAGTTACTCGGCTAGCGGAGCCTACGAGCAGTACTTC
-,-,12,TRBJ2-2,TRBV19,CASSIPGGELFF,TGTGCCAGTAGTATCCCCGGCGGGGAGCTGTTTTTT
-,TRBD2,16,TRBJ2-2,TRBV19,CASSIVLAGATGELFF,TGTGCCAGTAGTATAGTATTAGCGGGTGCGACTGGGGAGCTGTTTTTT
-,TRBD1,18,TRBJ1-3,TRBV4-1,CASSLYLPDRGTGNTIYF,TGCGCCAGCAGCCTCTACCTCCCCGACAGGGGAACAGGAAACACCATATATTTT
-,TRBD1,17,TRBJ1-4,TRBV11-2,CASSLGHRGVIDEKLFF,TGTGCCAGCAGCTTAGGCCACAGGGGCGTTATCGATGAAAAACTGTTTTTT